The clone carrying this T cell receptor (beta chain) was seen repeatedly, ten times or more. Antigen: not known. Full-length variable regions came from constant-region reverse primers plus semi-nested Nested Universal Primer A PCR. TCRdb redid the calling of the 5' RACE reads with MiXCR, one entry per CDR3 protein. The sample includes about 12,000 distinct CDR3 sequences, around a quarter of them seen just once. Study-wide results and limits: Tumor Treg TCRs overlapped most with tumor naive CD4+ cells. The TCR gene usage of tumor memory CD4+ T cells clustered together with blood and lymph node memory CD4+ cells and with lymph node naive CD4+ cells.

V lost 1 base and J 3 bases, leaving 13 bases between the germline ends. The CDR3 has 16 residues. Germline lookup yields CDR1 MGHRA and CDR2 YSYEKL. This clonotype originated in a female donor with breast cancer. The sequenced material came from naive CD4+ T cells sorted from blood. Indicated subset: naive CD4+ T cells, CD4+CD45RA+CD25-. The chain uses TRBV4-1 and TRBJ2-1; unclear D gene. CDR3 sequence: CASSQVDLGLYNEQFF. The CDR3 DNA follows: TGCGCCAGCAGCCAAGTGGATTTGGGTCTCTACAATGAGCAGTTCTTC.